This T cell receptor (beta chain) was sequenced for a study of cytomegalovirus exposure and HLA in healthy donors. Looking at the study overall: In an earlier analysis, around 120 million unique TCR beta sequences were found from some 200 million T cells. As released early, the data held 65 million to 90 million unique TCRs from HLA-typed donors. Study-level results: CMV serostatus was the only recorded immune exposure for donors.

The study ran its PCR with 60 Vbeta and 13 Jbeta primers. Sequenced by immunoSEQ multiplex PCR; TCRdb stores in-frame clones only, minus some. The sample shows about 200,000 clones, roughly 80% of them seen only once. CDR3 length: 14 amino acids. Per the germline V gene, CDR1 is LNHDA and CDR2 is SQIVND (reference sequence). V gave up 1 base and J gave up 9 bases, with 13 bases separating them. Remarks on this clone: Its antigen is unidentified.

This chain uses TRBV19 with TRBJ1-5, with no clear D. This receptor was identified in a girl aged 10 to 17 in good health and CMV-seronegative. Source material: PBMCs. CDR3 coding DNA: TGTGCCAGTAGTATAGCCCGCAGTCCAAGGCCCCAGCATTTT. It yields the protein CASSIARSPRPQHF.